This TCR beta chain was captured in a study of T cell repertoires in cytomegalovirus infection. V shed 4 bases and J 8 bases; nucleotides not matched to a gene: 13. The CDR3 is 16 amino acids. Germline values: CDR1 SEHNR, CDR2 FQNEAQ (reference sequence). Findings of the study overall: Identification of carriers of CMV plus the relevant HLA was performed using cumulative public TCR beta family frequency.

This clonotype was found many times. Its target is unknown. One entry per CDR3 protein results from TCRdb running MiXCR on the reads. The table lists some 300,000 distinct CDR3 sequences, roughly 15% of them singletons. This clonotype originated in a human donor in good health (CMV status not recorded). Some clones in this sample may be carry-over from other donors' samples. The source material was PBMCs. The J gene is TRBJ2-1, the V gene TRBV7-9; 8 bases agree with TRBD1. The CDR3 nucleotides read TGTGCCAGCAGCTCCGCTGCAGGGGGCGCACTGGATGAGCAGTTCTTC. Residues: CASSSAAGGALDEQFF.